This T cell receptor beta chain was recovered during a study of blood T cell repertoires in COVID-19. Study as a whole: Both acute and convalescent COVID-19 samples were obtained from the United States, Italy and Spain. In each case, the material was cDNA or gDNA derived from T cells, B-cell-depleted T cells, or PBMCs.

Deletions cut 4 bases from V and 9 bases from J, with 14 bases between. There are 14 residues in the CDR3. Germline V gene sequence: CDR1 SGHTS, CDR2 YDEGEE. In the authors' workflow: Amplification from reference gene primers served as the basis for estimated nucleated cell counts. Generated by immunoSEQ multiplex PCR, the TCRdb table keeps only in-frame clones and is missing some. V, J and clone size were drawn from that table, and D and trimming were deduced from the DNA. The data show over 60,000 clones, roughly 86% seen once. The genes are TRBV5-8 and TRBJ1-6; D may be TRBD1 (6 bases). The TCR comes from an older woman with acute or convalescent COVID-19. Sequencing was carried out using peripheral blood. The CDR3 protein is CASSQDRPSSPLHF. The CDR3 region has the DNA TGTGCCAGCAGCCAAGACAGGCCCAGTTCACCCCTCCACTTT.